What follows are 19 T cell receptor beta chains derived from one specimen sequenced in a study of vaccination and CD4 T cells after COVID-19. Specified treatment: roughly 10-day PBMC culture with coronavirus spike peptide pools or control peptides (ViraFEST assay). These receptors have no known antigen. At the Johns Hopkins FTIC core, DNA taken from cultured CD4+ T cells was sequenced by way of the Oncomine TCR Beta short-read assay. TCRdb processed the PCR reads anew with MiXCR; each CDR3 protein has one entry. The sample contains 15,000 to 20,000 distinct CDR3 sequences, approximately 48% of which appear only once. The sequences come from CD4+ T cells from blood, cultured in vitro, collected before SARS-CoV-2 vaccination. The receptor source for this set is a human donor who had recovered from COVID-19.

The chain has TRBV7-8 and TRBJ2-2, with D perhaps TRBD2 (5 bases). Per the germline V gene, CDR1 is SGHVS and CDR2 is FQNEAQ. This CDR3 is built from 15 residues. V lost 1 base and J 3 bases, leaving 9 bases between the germline ends. The CDR3 spells CASSLEGADTGELFF. The CDR3 bases are TGTGCCAGCAGCTTAGAGGGAGCAGACACCGGGGAGCTGTTTTTT.

To note about this clonotype: One junction end disagrees with the germline gene, perhaps due to a read error. The gene calls are TRBV20-1 and TRBJ2-1; the match to TRBD2 covers 8 bases. CDR1 DFQATT and CDR2 SNEGSKA come from the germline V gene (reference sequence). The CDR3 loop spans 16 amino acids. Here the CDR3 reads CSAGPQRERFVDEQFF. CDR3 bases: TGTAGTGCTGGACCGCAGCGGGAGCGGTTTGTCGATGAGCAGTTCTTC.

V usage is TRBV11-2 and J usage is TRBJ2-2; 10 bases line up with TRBD2. The V segment lost 5 bases and the J segment 3 bases; nucleotides outside the gene matches: 3. The length of the CDR3 is 15 residues. Germline V lookup: CDR1 SGHAT, CDR2 FQNNGV. The CDR3 bases are TGTGCCAGCAGCAGAGCGGGAGGGGACACCGGGGAGCTGTTTTTT. This sequence encodes CASSRAGGDTGELFF.

The chain links TRBV6-1 to TRBJ2-3, with 14 bases identical to TRBD2. Unmatched junction bases numbered 8, after V lost 6 bases and J lost 9 bases. This CDR3 has 15 residues. CDR1 is MNHNS, CDR2 SASEGT, per germline. CDR3 loop: CASRGLAGAPQTQYF. For the CDR3, the DNA is TGTGCCAGCAGGGGACTAGCGGGAGCCCCCCAGACGCAGTATTTT.

This clonotype showed up just once. The chain is built from TRBV15 and TRBJ2-2; D is ambiguous. Trimming stripped 0 bases from V and 6 bases from J, with 17 bases between. Germline V gives CDR1 LNHNV, CDR2 YYDKDF (reference sequence). The CDR3 has 17 residues. The DNA for the CDR3 is TGTGCCACCAGCAGAGATTCAAGGGTTAACGTAGCCGGGGAGCTGTTTTTT. It is translated as CATSRDSRVNVAGELFF.

V usage is TRBV27 and J usage is TRBJ1-2, with 10 bases lining up with TRBD1. Germline values: CDR1 MNHEY, CDR2 SMNVEV (reference sequence). V lost 3 bases and J lost 4; bases outside the gene matches: 8. This CDR3 has 16 amino acids. The CDR3 region has the DNA TGTGCCAGCAGTTTGGGTTGGGACAGGGGAGGCTATGGCTACACCTTC. It specifies CASSLGWDRGGYGYTF.

The V and J genes are TRBV2 and TRBJ1-1; TRBD1 matches 9 bases. Trimming took 7 bases from V and 4 from J; bases not matched to a gene: 10. The CDR3 contains 15 residues. Germline assignment: CDR1 SNHLY and CDR2 FYNNEI. CDR3 region: CASTATGGETTEAFF. The CDR3 coding sequence is TGTGCCAGCACTGCGACAGGGGGGGAGACCACTGAAGCTTTCTTT.

This clonotype came up once. V is TRBV5-1 and J is TRBJ1-5; unclear D gene. Trimming removed 1 base from V and 9 bases from J, with 14 bases in between. The germline CDR1 and CDR2 sequences are SGHRS and YFSETQ. The CDR3 has 14 amino acids. In DNA, the CDR3 is TGCGCCAGCAGCTTGTTAGAATCGGGAGGGCCCCAGCATTTT. Residues: CASSLLESGGPQHF. The full variable domain, with the rest looked up from reference TRBV5-1 and TRBJ1-5, is KAGVTQTPRYLIKTRGQQVTLSCSPISGHRSVSWYQQTPGQGLQFLFEYFSETQRNKGNFPGRFSGRQFSNSRSEMNVSTLELGDSALYLCASSLLESGGPQHFGDGTRLSIL.

The chain uses TRBV6-1 and TRBJ1-6, with D hard to call. Germline V lookup: CDR1 MNHNS, CDR2 SASEGT. V gave up 4 bases and J gave up 3 bases, with 13 bases separating them. The CDR3 sequence is 16 residues long. This CDR3 is CASSGTAFSYNSPLHF. The CDR3 DNA sequence: TGTGCCAGCAGTGGGACGGCGTTTAGCTATAATTCACCCCTCCACTTT.

This rearrangement joins TRBV2 to TRBJ1-2; D not certain. The CDR3 runs 12 residues. Trimming took off 8 bases at V and 1 base at J, with 8 bases between the two ends. CDR1 and CDR2 (germline): SNHLY, FYNNEI. CDR3 sequence reads: CASGPNNYGYTF. CDR3 sequence (DNA): TGTGCCAGCGGACCTAATAACTATGGCTACACCTTC. Filled out from reference TRBV2 and TRBJ1-2, the complete variable domain reads EPEVTQTPSHQVTQMGQEVILRCVPISNHLYFYWYRQILGQKVEFLVSFYNNEISEKSEIFDDQFSVERPDGSNFTLKIRSTKLEDSAMYFCASGPNNYGYTFGSGTRLTVV.

The chain links TRBV28 to TRBJ1-2, with TRBD1 identical over 11 bases. Germline CDR1 and CDR2: MDHEN and SYDVKM. V dropped 2 bases and J dropped 2; count of bases not matched to a gene: 4. The CDR3 spans 16 residues. The CDR3 region has the DNA TGTGCCAGCAGTTTACCTGGGACAGGGGGGAACTATGGCTACACCTTC. This gives the protein CASSLPGTGGNYGYTF.

As regards this clonotype: An end of the junction does not agree with germline; a read error may underlie this. The rearrangement links TRBV27 to TRBJ1-6, with 10 bases fitting TRBD1. This CDR3 is 16 amino acids long. The V gene's germline CDR1 is MNHEY and CDR2 SMNVEV (reference sequence). The CDR3 sequence is CASSISSDRGQSPLHF. CDR3 in DNA: TGTGCCAGCAGTATATCGAGCGACAGGGGGCAATCACCCCTCCACTTT.

The V gene is TRBV11-2, the J gene TRBJ2-7, with 7 bases that match TRBD2. The ends lost 4 bases at V and 4 bases at J; junction bases unmatched: 16. Germline loops: CDR1 SGHAT, CDR2 FQNNGV. CDR3 length equals 17 residues. The CDR3 protein is CASSSTRFAGDSYEQYF. The CDR3 nucleotides are TGTGCCAGCAGCTCGACTAGGTTTGCGGGAGACAGTTACGAGCAGTACTTC.

This chain uses TRBV6-2 or TRBV6-3 with TRBJ2-5, with D perhaps TRBD1 or TRBD2 (5 bases each). This CDR3 is 13 amino acids long. Trimming shortened V by 10 bases and J by 7 bases, and 19 bases separated the two germline ends. Per germline, CDR1 MNHEY and CDR2 SVGEGT. CDR3 bases: TGTGCCACTTCATGGGACGCTGTAGGGACCCAGTACTTC. Protein: CATSWDAVGTQYF.

This clonotype was seen a few times. This chain links TRBV11-2 with TRBJ1-5; D is unclear. This CDR3 region has 15 residues. The germline CDR1 and CDR2 sequences are SGHAT and FQNNGV. Trimming stripped 0 bases from V and 1 base from J, with 7 bases between. CDR3 bases: TGTGCCAGCAGCTTAGATAACTGGAGCAATCAGCCCCAGCATTTT. It is translated as CASSLDNWSNQPQHF. The entire variable domain, with the rest obtained from reference TRBV11-2 and TRBJ1-5, is as follows: EAGVAQSPRYKIIEKRQSVAFWCNPISGHATLYWYQQILGQGPKLLIQFQNNGVVDDSQLPKDRFSAERLKGVDSTLKIQPAKLEDSAVYLCASSLDNWSNQPQHFGDGTRLSIL.

The chain links TRBV11-1 to TRBJ2-5; D perhaps matches TRBD1 (5 bases). Trimming took 5 bases from V and 1 from J, leaving 8 bases between them. This CDR3 is 13 amino acids long. CDR1 SGHAT and CDR2 FQDESV come from the germline V gene (reference sequence). The CDR3 loop is CASSVGAQETQYF. The CDR3 coding sequence is TGTGCCAGCAGCGTAGGGGCCCAAGAGACCCAGTACTTC.

This clonotype turned up a few times. The gene calls are TRBV11-2 and TRBJ1-5, with 9 nucleotides matching TRBD1. CDR1 is SGHAT, CDR2 FQNNGV, per germline. V dropped 1 base and J dropped 4; count of bases not matched to a gene: 2. The CDR3 totals 15 residues. For the CDR3, the DNA is TGTGCCAGCAGCTTAGGGACAGGGGATAATCAGCCCCAGCATTTT. It codes for CASSLGTGDNQPQHF.

This clonotype occurred a few times. The chain has TRBV6-1 and TRBJ2-3; either TRBD1 or TRBD2 may fit D (7 bases each). The length of the CDR3 is 13 residues. V was trimmed by 4 bases and J by 7 bases, leaving 12 bases between them. Germline CDR1 MNHNS, CDR2 SASEGT. The CDR3 bases are TGTGCCAGCAGTGGACAGGGAGGGAATACGCAGTATTTT. This translates into CASSGQGGNTQYF.

This clonotype was picked up a small number of times. This chain uses TRBV7-8 with TRBJ1-5, with D uncertain. The V end lost 1 base, the J end lost 1 base, and 5 bases lay between the germline ends. The CDR3 has 14 amino acids. Germline CDR1 reads SGHVS; CDR2 reads FQNEAQ. The CDR3, as DNA: TGTGCCAGCAGCTTAGGGCTGAGCAATCAGCCCCAGCATTTT. Translation: CASSLGLSNQPQHF. The whole variable domain, filled in from reference TRBV7-8 and TRBJ1-5, reads GAGVSQSPRYKVAKRGQDVALRCDPISGHVSLFWYQQALGQGPEFLTYFQNEAQLDKSGLPSDRFFAERPEGSVSTLKIQRTQQEDSAVYLCASSLGLSNQPQHFGDGTRLSIL.